The 12 T cell receptor beta chains below were found in one sample sequenced in a study of T cell changes during pregnancy in multiple sclerosis. The assay was immunoSEQ multiplex PCR, and TCRdb's table has in-frame clones only and misses some. The sample records roughly 34,000 clones, roughly 89% being singletons. The starting material was CD8+ T cells from peripheral blood mononuclear cells, obtained in the third trimester of pregnancy. These receptors originate from a female donor with multiple sclerosis, enrolled in a pregnancy study.

A single count supports this clone. This chain joins TRBV19 and TRBJ1-6, with 9 bases identical to TRBD1. Germline trimming cut 5 bases from V and 9 bases from J; bases unmatched to any gene: 5. Germline V gene data show CDR1 as LNHDA and CDR2 as SQIVND (reference sequence). The CDR3 covers 14 residues. DNA of the CDR3: TGTGCCAGTAGTTTGACAGGGGGGGGTTCACCCCTCCACTTT. Translating it yields CASSLTGGGSPLHF.

This chain joins TRBV6-5 and TRBJ2-7, with 11 bases aligning to TRBD1. V dropped 9 bases and J dropped 5; count of bases not matched to a gene: 6. The germline V gene encodes CDR1 MNHEY and CDR2 SVGAGI. This CDR3 has 13 amino acids. CDR3 in amino acids: CASRTGGFDEQYF. The CDR3 DNA follows: TGTGCCAGTAGGACAGGGGGCTTCGACGAGCAGTACTTC.

V is TRBV11-2 and J is TRBJ1-5, with a weak D call TRBD1 (5 bases). This CDR3 contains 14 residues. The germline V gene has CDR1 SGHAT and CDR2 FQNNGV. The V end lost 6 bases, the J end lost 6 bases, and 15 bases lay between the germline ends. The CDR3 loop reads CASREGQGGQPQHF. The CDR3 bases are TGTGCCAGCAGGGAGGGGCAGGGAGGTCAGCCCCAGCATTTT.

The rearrangement uses TRBV19 and TRBJ2-1, with D tentatively TRBD1 (6 bases). CDR3 size: 15 residues. V lost 7 bases, J lost 0 bases, and 13 bases lay in between. The V gene's germline CDR1 is LNHDA and CDR2 SQIVND (reference sequence). CDR3 sequence: CASTSGDFSYNEQFF. DNA of the CDR3: TGTGCCAGTACCTCAGGGGATTTCTCCTACAATGAGCAGTTCTTC.

The V gene is TRBV5-6, the J gene TRBJ2-7; D remains ambiguous. Per germline, CDR1 SGHDT and CDR2 YYEEEE. The V end was cut by 1 base, the J end by 3 bases, with 17 bases between. This CDR3 has 16 amino acids. DNA for the CDR3: TGTGCCAGCAGCTTGTCCCTGAGCTCCTACTACTACGAGCAGTACTTC. It specifies CASSLSLSSYYYEQYF.

This clone was seen a handful of times. This chain uses TRBV9 with TRBJ2-2; 8 bases agree with TRBD2. This CDR3 is built from 15 residues. Per the germline V gene, CDR1 is SGDLS and CDR2 is YYNGEE. Trimming cost V 0 bases and J 5 bases; bases outside gene matches: 3. CDR3 region: CASSVDGTRTGELFF. The CDR3 DNA reads TGTGCCAGCAGCGTAGACGGGACTAGGACCGGGGAGCTGTTTTTT.

The chain carries TRBV27 and TRBJ1-1; 9 positions agree with TRBD1. This CDR3 has 13 residues. The V and J ends lost 8 bases and 1 base, in that order; junction bases with no gene match: 2. Germline V gene sequence: CDR1 MNHEY, CDR2 SMNVEV (reference sequence). CDR3 DNA sequence: TGTGCCAGCTCGGGACAGGGGAACACTGAAGCTTTCTTT. Its translation is CASSGQGNTEAFF.

The rearrangement joins TRBV19 to TRBJ1-5, with 10 bases lining up with TRBD1. With 7 bases clipped from V and 6 bases from J, the junction kept 15 bases outside the gene matches. CDR1 is LNHDA, CDR2 SQIVND, per germline (reference sequence). The CDR3 extends over 17 amino acids. CDR3 coding DNA: TGTGCCAGTACACACCTCCCTGGACAGGGGGACGGTCAGCCCCAGCATTTT. Amino acids: CASTHLPGQGDGQPQHF.

The rearrangement joins TRBV5-5 to TRBJ2-1; 10 nucleotides match TRBD2. The germline gives CDR1 SGHKS, CDR2 YYEKEE (reference sequence). CDR3 length: 16 amino acids. J gave up 7 bases and V 0 bases, and 7 bases lay outside the gene matches. The CDR3 reads CASSLGSGGAGNEQFF. The CDR3 nucleotides read TGTGCCAGCAGCTTGGGCAGCGGGGGGGCCGGGAATGAGCAGTTCTTC.

In its sample, this clone was seen a few times. V gene TRBV19 combines with J gene TRBJ1-1; 7 bases fit TRBD1. The CDR3 consists of 17 residues. Losses at the gene ends were 2 bases for V and 2 bases for J; bases not matched to a gene: 11. CDR1 is LNHDA and CDR2 is SQIVND in the germline V gene (reference sequence). CDR3 protein: CASSILTGRAENTEAFF. The CDR3 DNA is TGTGCCAGTAGTATACTGACAGGGCGGGCCGAAAACACTGAAGCTTTCTTT.

This clone is a singleton in its sample. The V gene is TRBV5-1, the J gene TRBJ2-7; 14 nucleotides agree with TRBD2. CDR1 and CDR2 from the germline V gene are SGHRS and YFSETQ. The CDR3 has 17 residues. J was trimmed by 7 bases and V by 0 bases; bases with no gene match: 9. CDR3 loop: CASSLGLAGGPWEEQYF. The CDR3, as DNA: TGCGCCAGCAGCTTGGGACTAGCGGGGGGGCCTTGGGAAGAGCAGTACTTC.

The J gene is TRBJ1-5, the V gene TRBV10-3; weak D call: TRBD1 (5 bases). The ends were cut back, 8 bases at V and 0 bases at J, with 8 bases in the middle. Germline V CDR1 and CDR2: ENHRY, SYGVKD. CDR3 length equals 13 residues. The CDR3 region is CAIGGDSNQPQHF. In DNA form, the CDR3 reads TGTGCCATCGGGGGGGATAGCAATCAGCCCCAGCATTTT.